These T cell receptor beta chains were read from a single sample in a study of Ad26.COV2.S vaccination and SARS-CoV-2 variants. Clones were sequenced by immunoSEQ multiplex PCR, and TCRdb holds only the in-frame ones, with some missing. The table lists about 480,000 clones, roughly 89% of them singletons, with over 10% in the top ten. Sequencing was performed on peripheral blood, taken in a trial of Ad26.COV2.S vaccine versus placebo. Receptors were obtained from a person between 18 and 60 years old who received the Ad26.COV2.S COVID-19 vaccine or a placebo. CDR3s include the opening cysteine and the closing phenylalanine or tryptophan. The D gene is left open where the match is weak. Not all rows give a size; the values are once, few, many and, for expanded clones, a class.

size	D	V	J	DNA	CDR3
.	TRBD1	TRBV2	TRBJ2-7	TGTGCCAGCAGAAACACAGGGGAACACGAGCAGTACTTC	CASRNTGEHEQYF
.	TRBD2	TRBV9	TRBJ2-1	TGTGCCAGCAGCGTAAGTCCTAGCGGTGGGGATGAGCAGTTCTTC	CASSVSPSGGDEQFF
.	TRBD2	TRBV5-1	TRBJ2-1	TGCGCCAGCAGCTTGGAACTAGCGGGAGGCAATGAGCAGTTCTTC	CASSLELAGGNEQFF
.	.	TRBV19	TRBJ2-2	TGTGCCAGTAGTAGGGGGACCCCCGGGGAGCTGTTTTTT	CASSRGTPGELFF
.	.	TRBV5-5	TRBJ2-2	TGTGCCAGCAGCTTGGTAGGCACCTTGAACACCGGGGAGCTGTTTTTT	CASSLVGTLNTGELFF
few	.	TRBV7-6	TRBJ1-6	TGTGCCAGCGGTCTGCGGGGGCTCGATTCACCCCTCCACTTT	CASGLRGLDSPLHF
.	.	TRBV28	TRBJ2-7	TGTGCCAGCAGTCAAGGGGGCTACGAGCAGTACTTC	CASSQGGYEQYF
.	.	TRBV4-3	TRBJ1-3	TGCGCCAGCAGCCAACAAACAGTAGCTGGAAACACCATATATTTT	CASSQQTVAGNTIYF
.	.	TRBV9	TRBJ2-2	TGTGCCAGCCGGTCGGCTAGCGCGAACGGGGAGCTGTTTTTT	CASRSASANGELFF
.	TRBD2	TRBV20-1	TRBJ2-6	TGCAGTGCTAGTGCGGGGGGGACTGGGGCCAACGTCCTGACTTTC	CSASAGGTGANVLTF
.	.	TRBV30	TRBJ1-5	TGTGCCTGGAGACCCCCAGGGTACAATCAGCCCCAGCATTTT	CAWRPPGYNQPQHF
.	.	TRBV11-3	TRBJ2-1	TGTGCCAGCAGCTTAGACGCCCAGGGAGGAAGATCGGATGAGCAGTTCTTC	CASSLDAQGGRSDEQFF
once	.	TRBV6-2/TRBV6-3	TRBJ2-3	TGTGCCAGCAGTTATCATGCGCGGGAAGGCACAGATACGCAGTATTTT	CASSYHAREGTDTQYF
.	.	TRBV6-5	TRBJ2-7	TGTGCCAGCAGTTCGAGGTCACCCCTAGGGCAGTACTTC	CASSSRSPLGQYF
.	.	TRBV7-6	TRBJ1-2	TGTGCCAGCAGCTCGGACCCGGGGGACCCTTATGGCTACACCTTC	CASSSDPGDPYGYTF
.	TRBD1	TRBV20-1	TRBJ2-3	TGCAGTGCTAGTCCAGGGGGCGCTCTGGTAGATACGCAGTATTTT	CSASPGGALVDTQYF
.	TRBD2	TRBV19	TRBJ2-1	TGTGCCAGTAGTATGGTGCGACTAGCGGGGGTTTGGAATGAGCAGTTCTTC	CASSMVRLAGVWNEQFF
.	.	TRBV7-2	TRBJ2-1	TGTGCCAGCAGCTTAGAAGGTAAGGGACCCATCTACAATGAGCAGTTCTTC	CASSLEGKGPIYNEQFF
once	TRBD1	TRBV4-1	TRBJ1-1	TGCGCCAGCAGCCAGCCGAGGACAGGGGCGACTGAAGCTTTCTTT	CASSQPRTGATEAFF
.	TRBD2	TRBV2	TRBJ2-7	TGTGCCAGCAGTATCAGCGGGAGTATATCCTACGAGCAGTACTTC	CASSISGSISYEQYF
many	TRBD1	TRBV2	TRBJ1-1	TGTGCCAGCACCATTCTTCCTCCGGGACAGGGAGGTACTGAAGCTTTCTTT	CASTILPPGQGGTEAFF
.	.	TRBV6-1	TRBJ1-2	TGTGCCAGCAGTGATTGGGGTGGCTACACCTTC	CASSDWGGYTF
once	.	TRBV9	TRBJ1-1	TGTGCCAGCAGCGCAGTCGGGCGAGACCAGAACACTGAAGCTTTCTTT	CASSAVGRDQNTEAFF
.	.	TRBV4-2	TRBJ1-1	TGTGCCAGCAGCCAAGGTCCCATGAACACTGAAGCTTTCTTT	CASSQGPMNTEAFF
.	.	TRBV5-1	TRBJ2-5	TGCGCCAGCAGCTTGGAGGCGGGGACCTCAGAGACCCAGTACTTC	CASSLEAGTSETQYF
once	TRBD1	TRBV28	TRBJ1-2	TGTGCCAGCAGTCCGCAGACAGGGGCCCTTAACAGTTATGGCTACACCTTC	CASSPQTGALNSYGYTF
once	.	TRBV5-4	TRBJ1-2	TGTGCCAGCAGCGGGGGCGGTCCGCTCTATGGCTACACCTTC	CASSGGGPLYGYTF
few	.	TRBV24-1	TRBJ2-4	TGTGCCACCAGTGATTCGCAGGGGATGGCCAAAAACATTCAGTACTTC	CATSDSQGMAKNIQYF
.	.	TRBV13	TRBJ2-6	TGTGCCAGCAGCCCCTCGGAGTCTGGGGCCAACGTCCTGACTTTC	CASSPSESGANVLTF
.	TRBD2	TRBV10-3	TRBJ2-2	TGTGCCATCAGTGTGACTAGCGGTAACACCGGGGAGCTGTTTTTT	CAISVTSGNTGELFF
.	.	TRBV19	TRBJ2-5	TGTGCCAGTGGGGGGCAGACCCAGTACTTC	CASGGQTQYF
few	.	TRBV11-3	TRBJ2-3	TGTGCCAGCAGCTTATCTTCCGGGACGGCAGATACGCAGTATTTT	CASSLSSGTADTQYF
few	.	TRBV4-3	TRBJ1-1	TGCGCCAGCAGCCCCCTGGCAGGGTATATCACTGAAGCTTTCTTT	CASSPLAGYITEAFF
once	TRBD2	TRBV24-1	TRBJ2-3	TGTGCCACCAGTGATCCCGGGACTACGGGGCGAGATACGCAGTATTTT	CATSDPGTTGRDTQYF
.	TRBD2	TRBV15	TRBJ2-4	TGTGCCACCAGCAGAGATGGAGCGGGAGGGAACATTCAGTACTTC	CATSRDGAGGNIQYF
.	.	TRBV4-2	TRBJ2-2	TGTGCCAGCAGCCAAGTATCAGGACACTCGAACACCGGGGAGCTGTTTTTT	CASSQVSGHSNTGELFF
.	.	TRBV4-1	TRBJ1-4	TGCGCCAGCAGCCAAGAGTTGGGCAGGGGTGGAAAACTGTTTTTT	CASSQELGRGGKLFF
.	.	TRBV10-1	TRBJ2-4	TGCGCCAGCACCATGAGTCAGGAGACACTTGGGGTCAAAAACATTCAGTACTTC	CASTMSQETLGVKNIQYF
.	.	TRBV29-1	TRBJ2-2	TGCAGCGTTGAAGTACTTCGGTCGACCGGGGAGCTGTTTTTT	CSVEVLRSTGELFF
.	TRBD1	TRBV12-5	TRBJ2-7	TGTGCTAGTGGTCAGCCGGGACAGGGAGACGAGCAGTACTTC	CASGQPGQGDEQYF
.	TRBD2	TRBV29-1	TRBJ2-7	TGCAGCGTTTCACAACTAGCGGGAGTTACCTACGAGCAGTACTTC	CSVSQLAGVTYEQYF
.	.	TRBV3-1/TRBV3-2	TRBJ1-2	TGTGCCAGCAGCCACCCGGGGGGCTACACCTTC	CASSHPGGYTF
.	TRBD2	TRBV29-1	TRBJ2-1	TGCAGCGTTGATTTCCTAGCGGGAGGGCCGGGTGAGCAGTTCTTC	CSVDFLAGGPGEQFF
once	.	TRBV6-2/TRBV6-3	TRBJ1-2	TGTGCCAGCAGTTATAGCCCCGCGGGAGGCTACACCTTC	CASSYSPAGGYTF
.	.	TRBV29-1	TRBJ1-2	TGCAGCGTCGTGTACCAGGGGAATCTCTATGGCTACACCTTC	CSVVYQGNLYGYTF